The rows below give T cell receptor beta chains drawn from one sample of a study of Graves' ophthalmopathy and Graves' hyperthyroidism. TCRdb re-called the multiplex PCR reads with MiXCR, one entry per CDR3 protein. The data hold 1 million to 1.3 million distinct CDR3 sequences, with less than 45% observed a single time. What was sequenced was peripheral blood or thyroid tissue (not recorded which). All receptors come from an adult man with Graves' hyperthyroidism. The CDR3 runs from the conserved cysteine through the conserved F or W. A D gene is named only where the DNA matches it firmly. Not all rows give a size; the values are once, few, many and, for expanded clones, a class.

v_call	j_call	cdr3_length	d_call	clone_size	cdr3_aa	cdr3_nt
TRBV19	TRBJ2-2	16	.	.	CASSIVLVIGTGELFF	TGTGCCAGTAGTATAGTTTTGGTTATAGGGACCGGGGAGCTGTTTTTT
TRBV6-2/TRBV6-3	TRBJ1-1	13	.	few	CASTFRVNTEAFF	TGTGCCAGCACCTTTCGTGTGAACACTGAAGCTTTCTTT
TRBV7-2	TRBJ2-6	15	TRBD1	.	CASSYRGQGANVLTF	TGTGCCAGCAGCTACAGGGGGCAGGGGGCCAACGTCCTGACTTTC
TRBV29-1	TRBJ1-6	13	.	many	CSARPDLNSPLHF	TGCAGCGCCCGACCTGACCTCAATTCACCCCTCCACTTT
TRBV7-2	TRBJ2-7	13	.	many	CASSLAVRPEQYF	TGTGCCAGCAGCTTAGCCGTGAGGCCCGAGCAGTACTTC
TRBV9	TRBJ2-3	16	TRBD2	few	CASSVDLAGVTDTQYF	TGTGCCAGCAGCGTAGACTTAGCGGGGGTCACAGATACGCAGTATTTT
TRBV7-8	TRBJ1-6	15	.	few	CASTPSRGRNSPLHF	TGTGCCAGCACCCCGAGTCGGGGGCGTAATTCACCCCTCCACTTT
TRBV29-1	TRBJ2-7	13	.	many	CSVLGGREYEQYF	TGCAGCGTATTGGGCGGCAGGGAATACGAGCAGTACTTC
TRBV7-2	TRBJ2-7	13	.	.	CASSLLRLGEQYF	TGTGCCAGCAGCCTACTTAGACTGGGCGAGCAGTACTTC
TRBV5-1	TRBJ2-5	15	TRBD2	.	CASSHSSGREETQYF	TGCGCCAGCAGCCATTCTAGCGGGAGGGAAGAGACCCAGTACTTC
TRBV10-2	TRBJ1-1	14	.	.	CASSGTAGNTEAFF	TGCGCCAGCAGTGGAACCGCAGGGAACACTGAAGCTTTCTTT
TRBV7-9	TRBJ2-5	15	.	many	CASSFLRRGGETQYF	TGTGCCAGCAGCTTTCTTCGAAGGGGCGGGGAGACCCAGTACTTC
TRBV20-1	TRBJ1-1	13	.	.	CSARDWRGEEAFF	TGCAGTGCTAGAGATTGGCGGGGGGAAGAAGCTTTCTTT
TRBV5-1	TRBJ1-1	14	TRBD1	many	CASSLLTGGTEAFF	TGCGCCAGCAGCTTGTTAACAGGGGGTACTGAAGCTTTCTTT
TRBV7-2	TRBJ1-6	16	.	.	CASSRRSGTSNSPLHF	TGTGCCAGCAGCCGTCGATCCGGGACTTCTAATTCACCCCTCCACTTT
TRBV20-1	TRBJ1-6	13	TRBD1	many	CSAKGTGDSPLHF	TGCAGTGCTAAAGGGACAGGGGATTCACCCCTCCACTTT
TRBV6-5	TRBJ1-5	13	.	few	CASSEVQDQPQHF	TGTGCCAGCAGTGAAGTTCAGGATCAGCCCCAGCATTTT
TRBV2	TRBJ2-7	15	TRBD1	many	CASRTKQGSPYEQYF	TGTGCCAGCAGGACGAAACAGGGGAGTCCCTACGAGCAGTACTTC
TRBV7-8	TRBJ1-2	13	.	many	CASSLDGFGGYTF	TGTGCCAGCAGCTTAGACGGATTTGGTGGCTACACCTTC
TRBV6-5	TRBJ1-2	14	.	few	CASSAAGTTNGYTF	TGTGCCAGCAGTGCAGCCGGGACAACGAATGGCTACACCTTC
TRBV15	TRBJ2-7	18	TRBD1	many	CATSSPLTWDRRTYEQYF	TGTGCCACCAGCAGTCCCCTCACTTGGGACAGACGAACCTACGAGCAGTACTTC
TRBV7-9	TRBJ2-7	15	TRBD1	many	CASSSTGGGLYEQYF	TGTGCCAGCAGCTCAACAGGGGGCGGCCTCTACGAGCAGTACTTC
TRBV29-1	TRBJ1-5	14	TRBD1	.	CSVERTGREQPQHF	TGCAGCGTTGAAAGGACAGGGCGCGAGCAGCCCCAGCATTTT
TRBV10-3	TRBJ1-1	16	TRBD1	.	CAISEPKNRGDTEAFF	TGTGCCATCAGTGAGCCAAAAAACAGGGGGGACACTGAAGCTTTCTTT
TRBV7-2	TRBJ1-5	13	TRBD1	many	CASGDRVGQPQHF	TGTGCCAGCGGCGACAGGGTCGGTCAGCCCCAGCATTTT
TRBV5-4	TRBJ2-7	14	.	few	CASSLPRQDGEQYF	TGTGCCAGCAGCTTACCTCGACAGGACGGAGAGCAGTACTTC
TRBV7-2	TRBJ1-6	15	.	many	CASSLTGYHNSPLHF	TGTGCCAGCAGCTTAACTGGGTACCATAATTCACCCCTCCACTTT
TRBV10-2	TRBJ1-1	14	.	.	CASSEPDTNTEAFF	TGCGCCAGCAGTGAGCCGGACACGAACACTGAAGCTTTCTTT
TRBV24-1	TRBJ2-2	13	.	.	CATGRDGTGELFF	TGTGCCACCGGCCGGGACGGCACCGGGGAGCTGTTTTTT
TRBV7-2	TRBJ2-7	13	.	many	CASSLERPYEQYF	TGTGCCAGCAGCTTAGAACGGCCCTACGAGCAGTACTTC
TRBV29-1	TRBJ1-1	12	.	few	CSVAVGGTEAFF	TGCAGCGTTGCGGTGGGAGGCACTGAAGCTTTCTTT
TRBV10-3	TRBJ1-1	14	.	.	CASSKQATNTEAFF	TGTGCCAGCAGCAAACAGGCTACGAACACTGAAGCTTTCTTT
TRBV9	TRBJ1-2	15	.	.	CASSPGGGRGYGYTF	TGTGCCAGCAGCCCAGGTGGGGGAAGAGGCTATGGCTACACCTTC
TRBV10-3	TRBJ1-4	13	TRBD1	many	CAIGTGGSEKLFF	TGTGCCATTGGGACAGGGGGGAGTGAAAAACTGTTTTTT
TRBV29-1	TRBJ1-1	13	.	.	CSVDPALNTEAFF	TGCAGCGTTGATCCTGCGTTAAACACTGAAGCTTTCTTT
TRBV6-5	TRBJ1-3	13	.	many	CASRGVSGNTIYF	TGTGCTTCGAGGGGCGTTTCTGGAAACACCATATATTTT
TRBV20-1	TRBJ2-5	13	.	few	CSAGAGQQETQYF	TGCAGTGCTGGAGCGGGACAGCAAGAGACCCAGTACTTC
TRBV12-3/TRBV12-4	TRBJ1-1	16	TRBD1	.	CASSLARQGAYTEAFF	TGTGCCAGCAGTTTAGCCCGACAGGGGGCGTATACTGAAGCTTTCTTT
TRBV4-3	TRBJ1-4	15	TRBD1	few	CASSPDRVIFEKLFF	TGCGCCAGCAGCCCCGACAGGGTCATCTTTGAAAAACTGTTTTTT
TRBV11-2	TRBJ2-5	14	.	many	CASSSGWKQETQYF	TGTGCCAGCAGCTCAGGGTGGAAACAAGAGACCCAGTACTTC
TRBV30	TRBJ2-5	12	.	.	CAWSRLEEAQYF	TGTGCCTGGAGTCGGTTAGAAGAGGCCCAGTACTTC
TRBV10-3	TRBJ2-2	14	TRBD1	.	CATHGGQGSGELFF	TGTGCCACCCACGGGGGACAGGGGTCCGGGGAGCTGTTTTTT
TRBV2	TRBJ2-7	15	.	.	CASSEDRPSAYEQYF	TGTGCCAGCAGTGAAGACAGGCCTTCCGCCTACGAGCAGTACTTC
TRBV7-9	TRBJ1-5	14	TRBD1	many	CASSLGQGGQPQHF	TGTGCCAGCAGCTTAGGACAGGGAGGGCAGCCCCAGCATTTT
TRBV5-6	TRBJ1-1	16	TRBD1	many	CASSPGQGAFGTEAFF	TGTGCCAGCAGCCCGGGACAGGGGGCTTTCGGAACTGAAGCTTTCTTT
TRBV29-1	TRBJ2-2	14	.	many	CSVEGGWSSGELFF	TGCAGCGTTGAAGGGGGATGGTCGTCCGGGGAGCTGTTTTTT
TRBV5-6	TRBJ1-1	15	.	few	CASSFPAAGDTEAFF	TGTGCCAGCAGCTTCCCGGCGGCAGGGGACACTGAAGCTTTCTTT
TRBV29-1	TRBJ2-5	13	TRBD1	.	CSSQTGGDETQYF	TGCAGCTCACAGACAGGGGGGGACGAGACCCAGTACTTC
TRBV20-1	TRBJ2-7	15	TRBD1	many	CSAGGPGTGTYEQYF	TGCAGTGCTGGGGGCCCCGGGACAGGGACCTACGAGCAGTACTTC
TRBV6-1	TRBJ1-2	14	TRBD1	.	CASRRTTGTYGYTF	TGTGCCAGCAGGAGGACGACAGGGACCTATGGCTACACCTTC
TRBV7-9	TRBJ2-7	16	.	many	CASSLVPGREDYEQYF	TGTGCCAGCAGCTTAGTACCGGGACGAGAAGACTACGAGCAGTACTTC
TRBV24-1	TRBJ2-5	17	TRBD1	.	CATGDDRVAGDTETQYF	TGTGCCACCGGTGATGACAGGGTGGCGGGTGATACAGAGACCCAGTACTTC
TRBV29-1	TRBJ2-2	12	.	many	CSVFMNTGELFF	TGCAGCGTTTTCATGAACACCGGGGAGCTGTTTTTT
TRBV29-1	TRBJ1-2	13	.	.	CSVEEVGGSGYTF	TGCAGCGTTGAAGAAGTGGGGGGCAGTGGCTACACCTTC
TRBV2	TRBJ1-5	11	.	.	CAGGAGQPQHF	TGTGCCGGAGGGGCCGGTCAGCCCCAGCATTTT
TRBV11-2	TRBJ2-3	16	.	few	CASSRSDPLSTDTQYF	TGTGCCAGCAGCCGCTCGGACCCTTTAAGCACAGATACGCAGTATTTT